This TCR beta chain was sequenced in a study of response to subunit inactivated influenza vaccine (dated by TCRdb to about 2018). Turning to the overall study: To follow how T cells responded to a trivalent subunit inactivated influenza vaccine, the researchers relied on deep quantitative profiling of the T cell receptor repertoire.

Library creation used RT-PCR. TCRdb shows the sequencer as Illumina HiSeq 2500. TCRdb trimmed the raw reads at Q25, called clones with MiXCR and kept productive beta chains. Rows matching on CDR3 protein sequence are summarized as one entry with the most common DNA and genes. The sample yields about 650,000 distinct CDR3 sequences; approximately 14% were counted once. The ten largest clones capture 11% of the sample. Results the study describes overall, beyond this receptor: The authors proposed that each seasonal influenza vaccination may bring in only a limited number of new T cells.

This clonotype was seen a few times. Its cognate antigen has yet to be identified. There are no base qualities to consult, and no much larger clone falls within one base. The CDR3, from cysteine to phenylalanine, totals 15 residues. Left in the record is the CDR3 DNA by itself, 45 bases read in frame from the first base. V is cut back by 4 bases and J by 5 bases, with 8 bases in the junction unmatched. CDR1 and CDR2 (SGHRS, YFSETQ) derive from the germline V gene. The chain couples TRBV5-1 to TRBJ2-2, with TRBD1 identical over 7 junction bases. This specimen was PBMCs from blood, taken about 11 days after vaccination. The clonotype comes from a man aged 45-65 years who received an inactivated influenza vaccine. Donor details come from another sample of the same person, matched by shared clones. The DNA reads TGCGCCAGCAGCGGCCTATACAGGGGTACCGGGGAGCTGTTTTTT. The resulting protein is CASSGLYRGTGELFF.